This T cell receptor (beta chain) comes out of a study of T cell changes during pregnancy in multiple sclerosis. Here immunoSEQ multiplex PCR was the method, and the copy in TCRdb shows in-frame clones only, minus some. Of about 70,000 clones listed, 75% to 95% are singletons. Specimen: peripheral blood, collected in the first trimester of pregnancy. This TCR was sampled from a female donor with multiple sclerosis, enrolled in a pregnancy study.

The CDR3 DNA follows: TGTGCCAGCAAACCCGGATTAGGGACAGGGGATGGCTACACCTTC. Translation: CASKPGLGTGDGYTF. This chain links TRBV18 with TRBJ1-2; 10 bases match TRBD1. The V segment lost 8 bases and the J segment 6 bases; nucleotides outside the gene matches: 12. This CDR3 spans 15 amino acids. Germline V lookup: CDR1 KGHSH, CDR2 LQKENI.